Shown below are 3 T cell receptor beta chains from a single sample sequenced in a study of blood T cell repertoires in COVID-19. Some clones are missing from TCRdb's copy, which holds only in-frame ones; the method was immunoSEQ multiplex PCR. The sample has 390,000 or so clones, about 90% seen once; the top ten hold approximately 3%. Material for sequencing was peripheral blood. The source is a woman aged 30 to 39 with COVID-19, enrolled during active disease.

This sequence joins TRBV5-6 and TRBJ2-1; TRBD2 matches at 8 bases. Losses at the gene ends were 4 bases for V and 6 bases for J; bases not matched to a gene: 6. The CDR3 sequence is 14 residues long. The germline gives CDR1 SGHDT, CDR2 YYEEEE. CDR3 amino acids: CASSHTGTSNEQFF. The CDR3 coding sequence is TGTGCCAGCAGCCACACCGGGACTAGCAATGAGCAGTTCTTC.

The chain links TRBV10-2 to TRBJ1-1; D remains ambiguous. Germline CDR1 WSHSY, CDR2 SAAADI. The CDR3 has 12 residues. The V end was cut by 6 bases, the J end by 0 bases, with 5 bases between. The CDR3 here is CASRGVNTEAFF. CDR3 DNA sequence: TGCGCCAGCAGAGGAGTGAACACTGAAGCTTTCTTT.

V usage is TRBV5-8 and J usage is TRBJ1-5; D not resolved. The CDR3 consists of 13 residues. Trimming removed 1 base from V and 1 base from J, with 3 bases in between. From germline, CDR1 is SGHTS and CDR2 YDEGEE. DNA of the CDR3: TGTGCCAGCAGCTTGCGGAGCAATCAGCCCCAGCATTTT. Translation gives CASSLRSNQPQHF.